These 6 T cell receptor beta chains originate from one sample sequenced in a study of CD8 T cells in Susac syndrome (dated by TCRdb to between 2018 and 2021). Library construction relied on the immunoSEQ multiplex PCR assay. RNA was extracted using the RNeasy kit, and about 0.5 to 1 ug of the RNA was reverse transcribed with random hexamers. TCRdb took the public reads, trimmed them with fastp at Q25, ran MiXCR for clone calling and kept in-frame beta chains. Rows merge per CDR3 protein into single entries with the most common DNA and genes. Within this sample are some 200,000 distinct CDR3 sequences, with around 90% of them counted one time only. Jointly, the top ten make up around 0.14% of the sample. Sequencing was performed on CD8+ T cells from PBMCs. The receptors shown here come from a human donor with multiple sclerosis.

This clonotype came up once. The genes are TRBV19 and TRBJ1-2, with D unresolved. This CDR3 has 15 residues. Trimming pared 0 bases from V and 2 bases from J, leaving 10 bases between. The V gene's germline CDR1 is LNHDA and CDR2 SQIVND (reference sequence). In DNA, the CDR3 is TGTGCCAGTAGTATAGAGTTCGCAGCCAACTATGGCTACACCTTC. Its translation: CASSIEFAANYGYTF.

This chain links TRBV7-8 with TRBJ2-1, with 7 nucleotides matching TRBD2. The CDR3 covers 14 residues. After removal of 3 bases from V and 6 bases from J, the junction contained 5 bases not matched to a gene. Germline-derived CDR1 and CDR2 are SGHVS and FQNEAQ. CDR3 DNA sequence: TGTGCCAGCAGCTTCACAGCGGGGTTCAATGAGCAGTTCTTC. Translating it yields CASSFTAGFNEQFF.

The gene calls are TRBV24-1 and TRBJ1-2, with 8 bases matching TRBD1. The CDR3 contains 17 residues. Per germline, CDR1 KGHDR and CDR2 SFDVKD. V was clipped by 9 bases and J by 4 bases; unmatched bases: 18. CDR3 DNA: TGTGCCACCCCCTCCCTGAGGACCGGGACAGGACTCTATGGCTACACCTTC. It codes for CATPSLRTGTGLYGYTF.

The CDR3 DNA follows: TGCGCCAGCAAGGTTCCCCGGGGGACAGAGCAGTTCTTC. As protein: CASKVPRGTEQFF. V and J are TRBV4-1 and TRBJ2-1; tentatively, D is TRBD1 or TRBD2 (6 bases each). CDR3 length: 13 amino acids. CDR1 is MGHRA and CDR2 is YSYEKL in the germline V gene. V gave up 7 bases and J gave up 10 bases, with 17 bases separating them.

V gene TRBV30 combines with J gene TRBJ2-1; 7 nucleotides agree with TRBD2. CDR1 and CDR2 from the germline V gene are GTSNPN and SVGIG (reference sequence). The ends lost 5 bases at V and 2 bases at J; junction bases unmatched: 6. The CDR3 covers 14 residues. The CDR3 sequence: CAWWGGVPYNEQFF. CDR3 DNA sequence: TGTGCCTGGTGGGGGGGGGTACCCTACAATGAGCAGTTCTTC.

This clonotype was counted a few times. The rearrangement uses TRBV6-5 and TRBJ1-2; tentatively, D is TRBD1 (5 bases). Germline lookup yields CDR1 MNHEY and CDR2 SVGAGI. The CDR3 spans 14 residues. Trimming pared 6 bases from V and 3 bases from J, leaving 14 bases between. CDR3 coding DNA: TGTGCCAGCAGCCAGGGCGGGGGTGACTATGGCTACACCTTC. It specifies CASSQGGGDYGYTF.